This TCR beta chain was captured in a study of PD-1 blockade in classical Hodgkin lymphoma. Exposure to brentuximab vedotin varied, and each patient had relapsed following autologous stem cell transplantation. General study findings and limits: Prior therapy or disease activity may underlie the repertoire differences, whose causes remain undefined. The study found complete responders had baseline diversity similar to newly diagnosed patients.

The CDR3 loop spans 14 amino acids. V was trimmed by 7 bases and J by 0 bases, leaving 10 bases between them. Germline loops: CDR1 SNHLY, CDR2 FYNNEI. This table comes from immunoSEQ multiplex PCR, and its TCRdb copy is limited to in-frame clones, with some not included. Among 95,000 to 120,000 clones listed, roughly nine tenths were seen once. This clone appeared once. Its cognate antigen is unknown. V gene TRBV2 combines with J gene TRBJ2-1; D is tentatively TRBD1 or TRBD2 (5 bases each). The specimen comprised peripheral blood mononuclear cells (PBMCs), sampled before the second cycle of nivolumab. The receptor comes from a human donor with classical Hodgkin lymphoma. CDR3 sequence reads: CASTWGSSYNEQFF. Here the CDR3 DNA reads TGTGCCAGCACTTGGGGGAGCTCCTACAATGAGCAGTTCTTC.